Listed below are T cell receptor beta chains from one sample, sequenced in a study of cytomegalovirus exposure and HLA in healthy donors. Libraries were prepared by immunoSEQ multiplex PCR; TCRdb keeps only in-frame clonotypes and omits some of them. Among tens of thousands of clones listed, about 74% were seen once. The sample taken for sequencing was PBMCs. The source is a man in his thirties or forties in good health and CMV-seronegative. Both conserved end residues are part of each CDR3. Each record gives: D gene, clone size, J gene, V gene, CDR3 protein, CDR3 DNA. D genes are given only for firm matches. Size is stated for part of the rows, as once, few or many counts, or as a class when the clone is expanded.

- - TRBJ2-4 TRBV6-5 CASSYSFGLGGNIQYF TGTGCCAGCAGTTACTCTTTCGGACTTGGAGGGAACATTCAGTACTTC
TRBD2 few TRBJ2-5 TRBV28 CASVPLAGVVETQYF TGTGCCAGCGTCCCTCTAGCGGGAGTAGTAGAGACCCAGTACTTC
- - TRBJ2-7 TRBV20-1 CSAERSVEQYF TGCAGTGCGGAGAGAAGCGTCGAGCAGTACTTC
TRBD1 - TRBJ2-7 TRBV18 CASSPRGDRGFPYEQYF TGTGCCAGCTCACCCCGGGGGGACAGGGGCTTTCCCTACGAGCAGTACTTC
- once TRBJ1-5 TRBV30 CAWSVRGNPPQHF TGTGCCTGGAGTGTACGAGGGAACCCGCCCCAGCATTTT
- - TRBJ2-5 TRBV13 CASRGQGATQYF TGTGCCAGCAGGGGCCAGGGTGCGACCCAGTACTTC
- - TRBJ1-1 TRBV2 CASERSGNTEAFF TGTGCCAGCGAAAGGTCGGGGAACACTGAAGCTTTCTTT
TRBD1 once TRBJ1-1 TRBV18 CASSPPDRVPPSAFF TGTGCCAGCTCACCACCGGACAGGGTACCTCCGTCAGCTTTCTTT
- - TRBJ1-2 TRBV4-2 CASSQSVGLVYGYTF TGTGCCAGCAGCCAAAGTGTCGGTTTGGTCTATGGCTACACCTTC
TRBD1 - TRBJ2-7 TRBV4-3 CASSQDWTGSYEQYF TGCGCCAGCAGCCAAGATTGGACAGGTTCATACGAGCAGTACTTC
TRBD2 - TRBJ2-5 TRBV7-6 CASSRLTSGAETQYF TGTGCCAGCAGCCGTTTGACTAGCGGGGCTGAGACCCAGTACTTC
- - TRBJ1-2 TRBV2 CASSVRGNLYGYTF TGTGCCAGCAGTGTTAGGGGAAATTTATATGGCTACACCTTC
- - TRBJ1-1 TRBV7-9 CSSSPGVNTEAFF TGTTCCAGCAGCCCAGGGGTGAACACTGAAGCTTTCTTT
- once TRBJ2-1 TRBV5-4 CASSLGQQSLGSYNEQFF TGTGCCAGCAGCTTGGGACAGCAATCCCTTGGCTCCTACAATGAGCAGTTCTTC
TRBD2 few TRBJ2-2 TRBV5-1 CASSFPTSGEFSANTGELFF TGCGCCAGCAGCTTCCCGACTAGCGGGGAATTTTCAGCGAACACCGGGGAGCTGTTTTTT
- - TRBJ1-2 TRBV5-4 CASSLVQGPYGYTF TGTGCCAGCAGCTTGGTCCAGGGCCCCTATGGCTACACCTTC
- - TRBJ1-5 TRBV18 CASSPDTNQPQHF TGTGCCAGCTCACCCGACACAAATCAGCCCCAGCATTTT
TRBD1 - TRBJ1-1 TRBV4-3 CASSQDWGQGASAFF TGCGCCAGCAGCCAAGATTGGGGACAGGGGGCATCAGCTTTCTTT
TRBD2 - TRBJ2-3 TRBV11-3 CASSSGTSGKGYTQYF TGTGCCAGCAGCAGCGGGACTAGCGGCAAGGGGTATACGCAGTATTTT
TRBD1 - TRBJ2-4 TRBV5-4 CASSTLGTGEWNIQYF TGTGCCAGCAGCACCCTCGGGACAGGGGAATGGAACATTCAGTACTTC
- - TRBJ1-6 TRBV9 CASSAVDRIYNSPLHF TGTGCCAGCAGCGCGGTTGACAGAATATATAATTCACCCCTCCACTTT
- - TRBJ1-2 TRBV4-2 CASSPQDSSPSYGYTF TGTGCCAGCAGCCCCCAAGACAGCTCACCCTCCTATGGCTACACCTTC
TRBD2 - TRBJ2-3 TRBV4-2 CASSQEWTSGTDTQYF TGTGCCAGCAGCCAAGAATGGACTAGTGGCACAGATACGCAGTATTTT
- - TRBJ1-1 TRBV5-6 CASSRGDRPEAFF TGTGCCAGCAGCCGGGGGGACCGCCCTGAAGCTTTCTTT
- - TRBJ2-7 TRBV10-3 CAISRGLPTLSEQYF TGTGCCATCAGTCGGGGACTGCCAACTTTATCGGAGCAGTACTTC
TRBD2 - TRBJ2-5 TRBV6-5 CASSHHWTSQETQYF TGTGCCAGCAGCCACCACTGGACTAGCCAAGAGACCCAGTACTTC
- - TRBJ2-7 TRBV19 CASSITQSYEQYF TGTGCCAGTAGTATAACACAGTCCTACGAGCAGTACTTC
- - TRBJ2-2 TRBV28 CASQRADMNTGELFF TGTGCCAGCCAAAGGGCGGACATGAACACCGGGGAGCTGTTTTTT
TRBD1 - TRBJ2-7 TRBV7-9 CASSLTGDEQYF TGTGCCAGCAGCTTGACAGGGGACGAGCAGTACTTC
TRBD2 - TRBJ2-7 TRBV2 CASSEGGSSYEQYF TGTGCCAGCAGTGAGGGGGGGAGCTCCTACGAGCAGTACTTC
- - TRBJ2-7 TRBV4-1 CASSQENSMAGIYEQYF TGCGCCAGCAGCCAAGAAAACTCGATGGCGGGTATCTACGAGCAGTACTTC
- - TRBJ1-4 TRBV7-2 CASSFLGTPNEKLFF TGTGCCAGCAGCTTCCTCGGGACACCTAATGAAAAACTGTTTTTT
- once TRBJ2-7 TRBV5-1 CASSLIASSSYEQYF TGCGCCAGCAGCCTAATAGCTTCTAGCTCCTACGAGCAGTACTTC
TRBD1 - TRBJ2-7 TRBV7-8 CASSAGTGASYEQYF TGTGCCAGCAGCGCCGGGACAGGGGCTTCCTACGAGCAGTACTTC
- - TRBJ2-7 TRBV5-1 CASSLGGLYYEQYF TGCGCCAGCAGCTTGGGCGGATTATACTACGAGCAGTACTTC
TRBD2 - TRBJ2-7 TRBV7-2 CASSLASGGAHKSYEQYF TGTGCCAGCAGCTTAGCTAGCGGGGGGGCCCATAAGTCCTACGAGCAGTACTTC
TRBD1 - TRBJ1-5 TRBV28 CASSLPGQGGKPQHF TGTGCCAGCAGTTTACCGGGACAGGGTGGCAAGCCCCAGCATTTT
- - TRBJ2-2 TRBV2 CASKRQPDTNTGELFF TGTGCCAGCAAACGCCAGCCCGACACGAACACCGGGGAGCTGTTTTTT
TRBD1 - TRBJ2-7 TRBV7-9 CASSPATGPNTYEQYF TGTGCCAGCAGCCCCGCGACAGGGCCAAATACCTACGAGCAGTACTTC
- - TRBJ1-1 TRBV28 CASSLGRAATEAFF TGTGCCAGCAGTTTAGGGAGGGCGGCCACTGAAGCTTTCTTT
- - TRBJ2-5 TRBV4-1 CASSQDQKQYF TGCGCCAGCAGCCAAGATCAGAAACAGTACTTC
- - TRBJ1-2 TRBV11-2 CASSLDRRSWDYGYTF TGTGCCAGCAGCTTAGATCGGCGGTCGTGGGACTATGGCTACACCTTC
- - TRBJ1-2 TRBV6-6 CASSPGGSNYGYTF TGTGCCAGCAGCCCGGGAGGCTCTAACTATGGCTACACCTTC
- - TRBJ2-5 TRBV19 CASSMASGGRQETQYF TGTGCCAGTAGTATGGCCTCCGGAGGACGCCAAGAGACCCAGTACTTC
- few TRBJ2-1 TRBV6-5 CASSLGDSMQFF TGTGCCAGCAGCCTAGGAGATTCGATGCAGTTCTTC
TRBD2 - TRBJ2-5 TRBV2 CASRGTSRMRVYF TGTGCCAGCAGGGGGACTAGCCGGATGAGGGTTTACTTC
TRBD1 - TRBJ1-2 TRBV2 CASSEQGVNYGYTF TGTGCCAGCAGTGAGCAGGGGGTAAACTATGGCTACACCTTC
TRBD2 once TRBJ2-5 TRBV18 CASSPWSSGNEETQYF TGTGCCAGCTCACCCTGGTCTAGCGGGAACGAAGAGACCCAGTACTTC
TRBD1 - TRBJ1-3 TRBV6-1 CASIDRGGGNTIYF TGTGCCAGCATTGACAGGGGTGGCGGAAACACCATATATTTT
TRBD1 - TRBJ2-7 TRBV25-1 CASQTGYSYEQYF TGTGCCAGTCAGACAGGGTATTCCTACGAGCAGTACTTC
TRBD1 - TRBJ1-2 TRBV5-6 CASSTGTGSSLVYGYTF TGTGCCAGCAGCACCGGGACAGGGTCTTCTTTGGTCTATGGCTACACCTTC
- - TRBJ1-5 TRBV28 CASNRRKSQPQHF TGTGCTAGCAACCGCAGGAAATCTCAGCCCCAGCATTTT
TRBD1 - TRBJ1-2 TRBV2 CASRLRDRATRPDYGYTF TGTGCCAGCAGACTCCGGGACAGGGCCACCCGACCCGACTATGGCTACACCTTC
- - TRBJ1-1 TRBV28 CASSLGFQGNTEAFF TGTGCCAGCAGTTTAGGATTCCAGGGTAACACTGAAGCTTTCTTT
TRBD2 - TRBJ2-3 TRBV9 CASSVAGTSGLQGTQYF TGTGCCAGCAGCGTAGCCGGGACTAGCGGGCTGCAGGGTACGCAGTATTTT
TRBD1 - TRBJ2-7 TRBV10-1 CASSPVLQGEQYF TGCGCCAGCAGCCCAGTTCTACAGGGGGAGCAGTACTTC
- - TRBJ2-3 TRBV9 CASSVGQGGGGTDTQYF TGTGCCAGCAGCGTAGGGCAGGGGGGCGGGGGCACAGATACGCAGTATTTT
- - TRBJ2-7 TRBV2 CASSGARVRYEQYF TGTGCCAGCAGTGGGGCGAGGGTTAGGTACGAGCAGTACTTC
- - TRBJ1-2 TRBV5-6 CASSYDGGYTF TGTGCCAGCAGCTATGACGGGGGCTACACCTTC
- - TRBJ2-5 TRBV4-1 CASSQRQVNQETQYF TGCGCCAGCAGCCAACGACAGGTGAACCAAGAGACCCAGTACTTC